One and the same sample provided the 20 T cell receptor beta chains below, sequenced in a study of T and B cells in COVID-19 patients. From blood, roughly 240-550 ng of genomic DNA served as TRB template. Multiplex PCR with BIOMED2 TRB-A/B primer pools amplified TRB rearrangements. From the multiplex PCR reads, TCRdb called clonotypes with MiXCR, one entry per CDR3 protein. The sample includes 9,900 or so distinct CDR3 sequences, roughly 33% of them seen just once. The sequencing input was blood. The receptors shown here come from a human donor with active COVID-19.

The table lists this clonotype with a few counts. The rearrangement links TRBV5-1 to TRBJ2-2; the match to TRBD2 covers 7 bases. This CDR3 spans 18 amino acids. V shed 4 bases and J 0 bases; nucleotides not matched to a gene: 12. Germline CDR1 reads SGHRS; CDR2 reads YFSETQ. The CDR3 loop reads CASSPRTRRVTNTGELFF. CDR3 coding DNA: TGCGCCAGCAGCCCGAGGACTAGAAGGGTTACGAACACCGGGGAGCTGTTTTTT.

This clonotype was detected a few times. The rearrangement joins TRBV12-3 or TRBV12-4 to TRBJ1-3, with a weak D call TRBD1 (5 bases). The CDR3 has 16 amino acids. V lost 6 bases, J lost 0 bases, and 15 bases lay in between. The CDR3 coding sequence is TGTGCCAGCAGGGAGGGAGGGGTAACCTCTGGAAACACCATATATTTT. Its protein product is CASREGGVTSGNTIYF.

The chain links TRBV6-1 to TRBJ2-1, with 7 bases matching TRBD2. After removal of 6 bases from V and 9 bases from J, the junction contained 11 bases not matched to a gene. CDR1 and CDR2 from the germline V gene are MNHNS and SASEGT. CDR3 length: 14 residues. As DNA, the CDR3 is TGTGCCAGCAGCGAACTTCGGGGGGTGGGTGAGCAGTTCTTC. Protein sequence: CASSELRGVGEQFF.

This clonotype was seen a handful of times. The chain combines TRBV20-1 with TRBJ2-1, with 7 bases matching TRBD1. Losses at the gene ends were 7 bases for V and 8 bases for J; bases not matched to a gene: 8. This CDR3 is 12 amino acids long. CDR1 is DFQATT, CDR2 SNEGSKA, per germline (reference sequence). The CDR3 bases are TGCAGTGTAGAGGGGGCGCGGTATGAGCAGTTCTTC. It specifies CSVEGARYEQFF.

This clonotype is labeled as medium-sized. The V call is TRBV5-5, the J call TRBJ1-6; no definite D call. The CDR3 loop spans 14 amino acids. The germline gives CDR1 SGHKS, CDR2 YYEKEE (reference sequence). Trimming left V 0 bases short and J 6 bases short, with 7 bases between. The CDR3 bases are TGTGCCAGCAGCTTGGAGAGTCTTAATTCACCCCTCCACTTT. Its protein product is CASSLESLNSPLHF. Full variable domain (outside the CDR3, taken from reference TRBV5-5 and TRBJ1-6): DAGVTQSPTHLIKTRGQQVTLRCSPISGHKSVSWYQQVLGQGPQFIFQYYEKEERGRGNFPDRFSARQFPNYSSELNVNALLLGDSALYLCASSLESLNSPLHFGNGTRLTVT.

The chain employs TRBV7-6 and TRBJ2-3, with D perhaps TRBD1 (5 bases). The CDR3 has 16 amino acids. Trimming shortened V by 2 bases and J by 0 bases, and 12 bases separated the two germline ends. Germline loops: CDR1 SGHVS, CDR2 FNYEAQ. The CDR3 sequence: CASSLRGMGSTDTQYF. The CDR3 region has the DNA TGTGCCAGCAGCTTAAGGGGTATGGGTAGCACAGATACGCAGTATTTT.

The CDR3 is CASSIIQGALDTEAFF. CDR3 nucleotides: TGTGCCAGCAGTATCATACAGGGGGCACTCGACACTGAAGCTTTCTTT. V usage is TRBV27 and J usage is TRBJ1-1; the match to TRBD1 covers 9 bases. J was trimmed by 3 bases and V by 5 bases; bases with no gene match: 10. Germline V gives CDR1 MNHEY, CDR2 SMNVEV (reference sequence). The CDR3 consists of 16 residues.

CDR3 DNA: TGTGCCAGCAGTTCCGGGACGAAAGGTGGCTACACCTTC. Amino acids: CASSSGTKGGYTF. The rearrangement uses TRBV6-5 and TRBJ1-2; weak D call: TRBD1 (5 bases). Germline V gene lookup returns CDR1 MNHEY and CDR2 SVGAGI. Trimming pared 4 bases from V and 7 bases from J, leaving 13 bases between. CDR3 length: 13 residues.

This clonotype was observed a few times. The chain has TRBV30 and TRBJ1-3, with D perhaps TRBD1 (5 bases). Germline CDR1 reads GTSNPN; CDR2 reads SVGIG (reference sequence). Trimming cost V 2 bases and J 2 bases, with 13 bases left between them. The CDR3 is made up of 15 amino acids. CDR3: CAWSPLRVTGNTIYF. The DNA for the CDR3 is TGTGCCTGGAGTCCTCTCAGGGTAACTGGAAACACCATATATTTT. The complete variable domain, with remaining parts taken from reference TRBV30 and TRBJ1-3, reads SQTIHQWPATLVQPVGSPLSLECTVEGTSNPNLYWYRQAAGRGLQLLFYSVGIGQISSEVPQNLSASRPQDRQFILSSKKLLLSDSGFYLCAWSPLRVTGNTIYFGEGSWLTVV.

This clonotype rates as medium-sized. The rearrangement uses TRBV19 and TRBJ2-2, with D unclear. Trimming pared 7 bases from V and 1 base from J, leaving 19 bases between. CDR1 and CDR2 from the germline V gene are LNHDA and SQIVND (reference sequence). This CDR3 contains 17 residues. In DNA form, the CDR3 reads TGTGCCAGTACTCCTTATGCAGGAGCCAGGAACACCGGGGAGCTGTTTTTT. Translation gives CASTPYAGARNTGELFF.

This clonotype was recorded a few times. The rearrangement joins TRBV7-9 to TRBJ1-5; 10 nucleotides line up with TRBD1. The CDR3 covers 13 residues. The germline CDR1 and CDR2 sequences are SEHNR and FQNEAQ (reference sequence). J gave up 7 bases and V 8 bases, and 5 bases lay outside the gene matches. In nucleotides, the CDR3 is TGTGCCAGCGCCGGGACAGGGGACCAGCCCCAGCATTTT. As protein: CASAGTGDQPQHF.

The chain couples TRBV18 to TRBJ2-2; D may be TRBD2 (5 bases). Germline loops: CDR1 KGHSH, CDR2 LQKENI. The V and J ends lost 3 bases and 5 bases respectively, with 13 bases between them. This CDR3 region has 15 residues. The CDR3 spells CASSPEGGGTGELFF. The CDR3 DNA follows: TGTGCCAGCTCACCGGAAGGAGGAGGTACCGGGGAGCTGTTTTTT.

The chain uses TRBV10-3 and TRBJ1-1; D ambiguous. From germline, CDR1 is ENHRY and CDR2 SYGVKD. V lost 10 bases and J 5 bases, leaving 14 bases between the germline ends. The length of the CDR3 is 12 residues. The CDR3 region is CATATPPTEAFF. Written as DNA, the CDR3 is TGTGCCACGGCGACACCCCCTACTGAAGCTTTCTTT.

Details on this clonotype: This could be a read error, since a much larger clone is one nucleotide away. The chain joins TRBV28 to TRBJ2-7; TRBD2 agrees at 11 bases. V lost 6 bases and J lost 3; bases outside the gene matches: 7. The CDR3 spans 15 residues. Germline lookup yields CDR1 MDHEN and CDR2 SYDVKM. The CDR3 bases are TGTGCCAGCAGACCTAGGACTAGCGGGTTCTACGAGCAGTACTTC. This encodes CASRPRTSGFYEQYF.

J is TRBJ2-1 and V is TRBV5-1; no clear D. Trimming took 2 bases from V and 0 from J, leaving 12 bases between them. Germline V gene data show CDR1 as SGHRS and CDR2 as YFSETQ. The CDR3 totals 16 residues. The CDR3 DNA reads TGCGCCAGCAGCTTAGGTCGTAGGGACTCCTACAATGAGCAGTTCTTC. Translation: CASSLGRRDSYNEQFF.

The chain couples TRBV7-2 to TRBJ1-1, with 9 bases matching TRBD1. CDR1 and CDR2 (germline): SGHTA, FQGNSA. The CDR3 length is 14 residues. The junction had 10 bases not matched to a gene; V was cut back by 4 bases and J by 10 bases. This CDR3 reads CASSSAGQGRRAFF. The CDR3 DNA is TGTGCCAGCAGCTCAGCGGGACAGGGAAGAAGAGCTTTCTTT.

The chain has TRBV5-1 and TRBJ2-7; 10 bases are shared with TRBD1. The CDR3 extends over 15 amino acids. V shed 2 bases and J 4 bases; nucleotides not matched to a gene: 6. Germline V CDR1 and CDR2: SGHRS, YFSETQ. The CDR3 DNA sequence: TGCGCCAGCAGCTTAAGGACAGGGGGAAGGTACGAGCAGTACTTC. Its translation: CASSLRTGGRYEQYF.

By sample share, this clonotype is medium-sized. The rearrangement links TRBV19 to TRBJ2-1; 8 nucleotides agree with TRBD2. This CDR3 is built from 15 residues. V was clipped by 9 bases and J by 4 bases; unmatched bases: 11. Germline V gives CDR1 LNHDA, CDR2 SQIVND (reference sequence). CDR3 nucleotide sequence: TGTGCCAGCCTAATTGGCGGGGGGTATTACAATGAGCAGTTCTTC. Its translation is CASLIGGGYYNEQFF.

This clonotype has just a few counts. The CDR3 loop is CSVDRDRGLESELYTF. The CDR3 bases are TGCAGCGTTGATCGGGACAGGGGGTTAGAGAGTGAACTCTACACCTTC. V and J are TRBV29-1 and TRBJ1-2; 11 positions agree with TRBD1. With 3 bases clipped from V and 10 bases from J, the junction kept 16 bases outside the gene matches. Germline assignment: CDR1 SQVTM and CDR2 ANQGSEA. This CDR3 comprises 16 residues.

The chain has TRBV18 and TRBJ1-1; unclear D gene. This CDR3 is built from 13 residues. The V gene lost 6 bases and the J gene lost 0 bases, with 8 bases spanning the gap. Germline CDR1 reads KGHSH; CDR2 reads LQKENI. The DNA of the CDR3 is TGTGCCAGCTCGCCAAATATGAACACTGAAGCTTTCTTT. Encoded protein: CASSPNMNTEAFF.